Below are 10 T cell receptor beta chains sequenced from a single sample in a study of blood T cells in healthy people across ages. Then a second PCR, running roughly 6 to 11 cycles, was carried out with a sample-barcoded 5' primer and a J-beta primer mix. MiXCR, applied by TCRdb to the 5' RACE reads, yields one record per CDR3 protein. The data hold almost 300,000 distinct CDR3 sequences, with 27% observed a single time. Sequencing was carried out using blood. The receptor source for this set is a woman in her sixties or seventies in good health.

The chain joins TRBV14 to TRBJ2-1; D is possibly TRBD2 (6 bases). Trimming removed 2 bases at V and 8 bases at J, with 19 bases between. CDR1 is SGHDN, CDR2 FVKESK, per germline. The CDR3 has 16 amino acids. The CDR3 region is CASSQPRDSTTDEQFF. CDR3 in DNA: TGTGCCAGCAGCCAACCCCGGGACTCAACAACCGATGAGCAGTTCTTC.

The V call is TRBV29-1, the J call TRBJ1-3; D gene uncertain. This CDR3 is built from 12 residues. The germline V gene encodes CDR1 SQVTM and CDR2 ANQGSEA. V gave up 4 bases and J gave up 4 bases, with 8 bases separating them. The CDR3 loop reads CSVGCAGNTIYF. CDR3 nucleotide sequence: TGCAGCGTTGGTTGCGCAGGAAACACCATATATTTT.

This CDR3 reads CASSLIGTVSYGYTF. CDR3 nucleotide sequence: TGTGCCAGCAGCTTAATCGGGACAGTAAGCTATGGCTACACCTTC. The chain has TRBV7-2 and TRBJ1-2; 7 bases map to TRBD1. The CDR3 sequence is 15 residues long. Germline V gives CDR1 SGHTA, CDR2 FQGNSA. V shed 2 bases and J 4 bases; nucleotides not matched to a gene: 7.

J is TRBJ2-4 and V is TRBV11-2, with D perhaps given as TRBD1 or TRBD2 (5 bases each). The CDR3 contains 15 residues. The germline CDR1 and CDR2 sequences are SGHAT and FQNNGV. Trimming stripped 5 bases from V and 4 bases from J, with 15 bases between. The CDR3 here is CASSPSGTAKNIQYF. The CDR3 bases are TGTGCCAGCAGCCCCTCCGGGACGGCAAAAAACATTCAGTACTTC.

The genes are TRBV7-3 and TRBJ1-2, with D maybe TRBD1 (5 bases). This CDR3 contains 16 residues. V was clipped by 5 bases and J by 2 bases, with 18 bases between them. CDR1 and CDR2 (germline): SGHTA, FQGTGA. CDR3 nucleotides: TGTGCCAGCAGCACGAACCCCCGGGGCTCGAACTATGGCTACACCTTC. This codes for CASSTNPRGSNYGYTF.

This rearrangement joins TRBV6-6 to TRBJ2-7; D is undetermined. This CDR3 is 14 amino acids long. The V gene lost 7 bases and the J gene lost 6 bases, with 19 bases spanning the gap. Germline loops: CDR1 MNHNY, CDR2 SVGAGI (reference sequence). The CDR3 is CASTGTGKRVEQYV. The CDR3 DNA reads as TGTGCCAGCACAGGAACCGGTAAACGAGTCGAGCAGTACGTC.

This clonotype turned up a few times. The genes are TRBV29-1 and TRBJ2-7; the match to TRBD2 covers 10 bases. Germline lookup yields CDR1 SQVTM and CDR2 ANQGSEA. The CDR3 is made up of 14 amino acids. Unmatched junction bases numbered 8, after V lost 6 bases and J lost 3 bases. In nucleotides, the CDR3 is TGCAGCGTGCTAGCGGGAGTTCATAGCTACGAGCAGTACTTC. Protein: CSVLAGVHSYEQYF.

The chain combines TRBV9 with TRBJ2-2; the D gene is possibly TRBD2 (6 bases). This CDR3 region has 14 residues. Trimming removed 2 bases from V and 2 bases from J, with 7 bases in between. Germline loops: CDR1 SGDLS, CDR2 YYNGEE. The CDR3 reads CASSVGLNTGELFF. The CDR3 coding sequence is TGTGCCAGCAGCGTGGGACTCAACACCGGGGAGCTGTTTTTT.

This chain uses TRBV15 with TRBJ1-1; TRBD1 agrees at 10 bases. Losses at the gene ends were 6 bases for V and 1 base for J; bases not matched to a gene: 5. The CDR3 runs 15 residues. Germline V gene data show CDR1 as LNHNV and CDR2 as YYDKDF (reference sequence). The CDR3 is CATRTGGASNTEAFF. CDR3 bases: TGTGCCACCAGGACAGGGGGCGCGTCGAACACTGAAGCTTTCTTT. The full variable domain, completed using reference TRBV15 and TRBJ1-1, is DAMVIQNPRYQVTQFGKPVTLSCSQTLNHNVMYWYQQKSSQAPKLLFHYYDKDFNNEADTPDNFQSRRPNTSFCFLDIRSPGLGDTAMYLCATRTGGASNTEAFFGQGTRLTVV.

This clonotype turned up a few times. The V call is TRBV29-1, the J call TRBJ2-3, with D tentatively TRBD2 (6 bases). There are 13 residues in the CDR3. Germline-derived CDR1 and CDR2 are SQVTM and ANQGSEA. Trimming took off 6 bases at V and 1 base at J, with 11 bases between the two ends. CDR3 in amino acids: CSVGGTGTDTQYF. CDR3 nucleotides: TGCAGCGTCGGAGGGACGGGCACAGATACGCAGTATTTT.